This TCR beta chain was found in a study of vaccination and CD4 T cells after COVID-19. Oncomine TCR Beta short-read sequencing was applied to DNA from cultured CD4+ T cells. One entry per CDR3 protein, called by TCRdb with MiXCR from the PCR reads. The table includes about 8,200 distinct CDR3 sequences, roughly 52% detected once. Regarding this clonotype: Its antigen is not known.

This sample's treatment: roughly 10-day PBMC culture with coronavirus spike peptide pools or control peptides (ViraFEST assay). An unexposed donor provided the CD4+ T cells, which were collected before the COVID-19 pandemic (2011-2018). Antigen-specific T cells were expanded with peptide pools by ViraFEST, and TCRs were then sequenced. Findings of the study overall: The researchers studied relatively few convalescent patients and omitted early post-infection timepoints.

This CDR3 region has 15 residues. Germline CDR1 reads SGHTS; CDR2 reads YDEGEE. V was trimmed by 4 bases and J by 2 bases, leaving 13 bases between them. The origin of this receptor is a human donor in good health. The chain has TRBV5-8 and TRBJ1-5; tentatively, D is TRBD1 (5 bases). The sample was CD4+ T cells from blood, cultured in vitro. The CDR3 DNA reads as TGTGCCAGCAGCCCCTTGACGGGGGGCAATCAGCCCCAGCATTTT. Its translation: CASSPLTGGNQPQHF. Complete variable domain (other parts from reference TRBV5-8 and TRBJ1-5): EAGVTQSPTHLIKTRGQQATLRCSPISGHTSVYWYQQALGLGLQFLLWYDEGEERNRGNFPPRFSGRQFPNYSSELNVNALELEDSALYLCASSPLTGGNQPQHFGDGTRLSIL.